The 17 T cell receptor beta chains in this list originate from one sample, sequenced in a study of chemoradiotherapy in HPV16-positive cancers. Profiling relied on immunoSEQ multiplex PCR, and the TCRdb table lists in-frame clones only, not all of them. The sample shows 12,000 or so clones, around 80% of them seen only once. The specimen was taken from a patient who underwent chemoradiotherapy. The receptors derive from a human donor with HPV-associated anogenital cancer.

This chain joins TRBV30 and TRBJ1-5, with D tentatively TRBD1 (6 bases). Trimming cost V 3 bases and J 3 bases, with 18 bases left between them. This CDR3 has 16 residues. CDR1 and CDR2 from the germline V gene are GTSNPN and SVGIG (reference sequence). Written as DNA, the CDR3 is TGTGCCTGGAGCCGGAACAGGGCCACTTACAATCAGCCCCAGCATTTT. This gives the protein CAWSRNRATYNQPQHF. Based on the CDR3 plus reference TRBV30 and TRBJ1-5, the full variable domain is SQTIHQWPATLVQPVGSPLSLECTVEGTSNPNLYWYRQAAGRGLQLLFYSVGIGQISSEVPQNLSASRPQDRQFILSSKKLLLSDSGFYLCAWSRNRATYNQPQHFGDGTRLSIL.

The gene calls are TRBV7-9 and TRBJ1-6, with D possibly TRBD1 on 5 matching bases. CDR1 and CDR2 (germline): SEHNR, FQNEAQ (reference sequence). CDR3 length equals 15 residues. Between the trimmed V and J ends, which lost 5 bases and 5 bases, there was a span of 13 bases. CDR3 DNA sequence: TGTGCCAGCAGCGCAGCCGGGACCGATAATTCACCCCTCCACTTT. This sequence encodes CASSAAGTDNSPLHF.

CDR3 sequence (DNA): TGTGCCAGCAGTTTAACATACACGACCGGGGAGCTGTTTTTT. Amino acids: CASSLTYTTGELFF. V and J are TRBV28 and TRBJ2-2, with no clear D. V gave up 2 bases and J gave up 5 bases, with 9 bases separating them. CDR1 is MDHEN and CDR2 is SYDVKM in the germline V gene. CDR3 length equals 14 residues.

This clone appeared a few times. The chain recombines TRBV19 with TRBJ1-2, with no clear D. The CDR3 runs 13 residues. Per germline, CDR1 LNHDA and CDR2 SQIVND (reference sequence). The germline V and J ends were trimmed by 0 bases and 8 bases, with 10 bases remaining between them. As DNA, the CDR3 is TGTGCCAGTAGTATAGATCATATCCAGGGCTACACCTTC. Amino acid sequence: CASSIDHIQGYTF.

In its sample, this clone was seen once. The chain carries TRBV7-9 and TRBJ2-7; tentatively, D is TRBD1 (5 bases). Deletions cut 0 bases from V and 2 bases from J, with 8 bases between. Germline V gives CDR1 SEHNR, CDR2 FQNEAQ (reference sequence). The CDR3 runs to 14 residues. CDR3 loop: CASSLAGHTYEQYF. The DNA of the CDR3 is TGTGCCAGCAGCTTAGCGGGGCATACCTACGAGCAGTACTTC.

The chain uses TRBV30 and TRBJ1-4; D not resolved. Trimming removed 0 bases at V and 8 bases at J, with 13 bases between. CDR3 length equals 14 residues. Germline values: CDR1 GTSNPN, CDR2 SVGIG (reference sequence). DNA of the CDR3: TGTGCCTGGAGTGTACAAAACCCGGGAGAAAAACTGTTTTTT. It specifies CAWSVQNPGEKLFF.

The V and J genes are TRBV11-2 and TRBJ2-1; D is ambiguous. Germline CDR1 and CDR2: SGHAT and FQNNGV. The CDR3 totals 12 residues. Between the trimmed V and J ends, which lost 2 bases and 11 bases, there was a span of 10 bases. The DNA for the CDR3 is TGTGCCAGCAGCTTATCAGGCGGACAGCAGTTCTTC. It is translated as CASSLSGGQQFF.

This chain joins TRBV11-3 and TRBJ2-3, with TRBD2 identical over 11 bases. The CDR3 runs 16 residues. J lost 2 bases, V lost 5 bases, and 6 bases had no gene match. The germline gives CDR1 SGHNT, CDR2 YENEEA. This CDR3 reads CASSVLAGGTTDTQYF. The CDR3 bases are TGTGCCAGCAGCGTCCTAGCGGGGGGCACCACAGATACGCAGTATTTT.

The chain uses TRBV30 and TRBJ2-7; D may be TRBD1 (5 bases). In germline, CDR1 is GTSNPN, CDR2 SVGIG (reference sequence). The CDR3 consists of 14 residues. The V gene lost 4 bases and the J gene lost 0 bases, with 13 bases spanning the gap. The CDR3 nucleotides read TGTGCCTGGACCCGCCGGACATTCTCCTACGAGCAGTACTTC. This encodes CAWTRRTFSYEQYF.

The CDR3 DNA reads as TGTGCCAGCAGCCCCCGGGACAGGGTCAGCACAGATACGCAGTATTTT. Translated, it gives CASSPRDRVSTDTQYF. V gene TRBV7-9 combines with J gene TRBJ2-3; 9 positions agree with TRBD1. In germline, CDR1 is SEHNR, CDR2 FQNEAQ (reference sequence). Trimming took 5 bases from V and 0 from J; bases not matched to a gene: 6. CDR3 length: 16 residues. Looking up the rest from reference TRBV7-9 and TRBJ2-3 gives the full variable domain: DTGVSQNPRHKITKRGQNVTFRCDPISEHNRLYWYRQTLGQGPEFLTYFQNEAQLEKSRLLSDRFSAERPKGSFSTLEIQRTEQGDSAMYLCASSPRDRVSTDTQYFGPGTRLTVL.

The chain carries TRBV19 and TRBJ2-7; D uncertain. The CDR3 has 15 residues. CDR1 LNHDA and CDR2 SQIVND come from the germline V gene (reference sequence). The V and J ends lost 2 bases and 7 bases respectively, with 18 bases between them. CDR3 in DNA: TGTGCCAGTAGTATACAGCTACGAGCAGTACAGGAGCAGTACTTC. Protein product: CASSIQLRAVQEQYF. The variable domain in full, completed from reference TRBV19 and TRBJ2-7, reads DGGITQSPKYLFRKEGQNVTLSCEQNLNHDAMYWYRQDPGQGLRLIYYSQIVNDFQKGDIAEGYSVSREKKESFPLTVTSAQKNPTAFYLCASSIQLRAVQEQYFGPGTRLTVT.

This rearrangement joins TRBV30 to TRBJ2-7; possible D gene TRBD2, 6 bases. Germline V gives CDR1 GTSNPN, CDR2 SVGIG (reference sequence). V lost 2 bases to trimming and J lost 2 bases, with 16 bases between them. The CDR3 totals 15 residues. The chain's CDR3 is CAWSPPTGVPYEQYF. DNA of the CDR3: TGTGCCTGGAGTCCCCCCACGGGGGTCCCCTACGAGCAGTACTTC. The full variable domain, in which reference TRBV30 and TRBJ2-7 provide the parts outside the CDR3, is SQTIHQWPATLVQPVGSPLSLECTVEGTSNPNLYWYRQAAGRGLQLLFYSVGIGQISSEVPQNLSASRPQDRQFILSSKKLLLSDSGFYLCAWSPPTGVPYEQYFGPGTRLTVT.

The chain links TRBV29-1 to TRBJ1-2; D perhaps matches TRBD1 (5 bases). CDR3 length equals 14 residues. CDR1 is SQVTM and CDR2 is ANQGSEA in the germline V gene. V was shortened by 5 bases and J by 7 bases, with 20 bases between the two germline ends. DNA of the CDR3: TGCAGCGTTCGTCTGGCCGACAGCGAGGTTGGCTACACCTTC. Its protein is CSVRLADSEVGYTF.

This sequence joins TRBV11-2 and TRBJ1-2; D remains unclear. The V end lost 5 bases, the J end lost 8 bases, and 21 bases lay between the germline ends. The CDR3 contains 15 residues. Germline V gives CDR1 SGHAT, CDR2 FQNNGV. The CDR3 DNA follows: TGTGCCAGCAGCCCGATTACTCTATCGGGGAGCGGCTACACCTTC. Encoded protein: CASSPITLSGSGYTF.

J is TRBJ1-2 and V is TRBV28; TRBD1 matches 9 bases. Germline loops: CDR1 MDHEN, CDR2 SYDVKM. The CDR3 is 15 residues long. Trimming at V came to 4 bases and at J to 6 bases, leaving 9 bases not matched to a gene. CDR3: CASSSLGTGRNGYTF. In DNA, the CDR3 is TGTGCCAGCAGTTCTCTCGGGACAGGGAGGAATGGCTACACCTTC.

CDR3 region: CASEEEGSNQPQHF. The DNA of the CDR3 is TGTGCCAGCGAGGAAGAGGGAAGCAATCAGCCCCAGCATTTT. The chain links TRBV2 to TRBJ1-5; D is uncertain. Looked up from germline, CDR1 is SNHLY and CDR2 is FYNNEI. The CDR3 runs 14 residues. Trimming cost V 8 bases and J 1 base, with 12 bases left between them.

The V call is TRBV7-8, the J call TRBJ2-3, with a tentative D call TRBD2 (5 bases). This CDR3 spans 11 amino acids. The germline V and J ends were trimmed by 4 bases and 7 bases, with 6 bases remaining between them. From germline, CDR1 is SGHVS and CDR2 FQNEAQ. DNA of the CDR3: TGTGCCAGCAGCTCGGGGTATACGCAGTATTTT. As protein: CASSSGYTQYF.